These T cell receptor beta chains were read from a single sample in a study of T cells expressing NK-cell markers. TCRdb reworked the 5' RACE reads into one entry per CDR3 protein, no DNA. The sample's table shows 440,000 or so distinct CDR3 sequences. Sequenced: blood T cells: a sorted CD56 or NKG2C T cell subset, CD4+ or CD8+ T cells, or bulk PBMC T cells (not recorded which). The receptors shown here come from a woman between 18 and 70 years old in good health. Each CDR3 is given with its conserved first and last residue. Fields, in order: V gene, CDR3 length, J gene, CDR3 protein.

TRBV7-3	17	TRBJ2-1	CASSRLGTSGKNNEQFF
TRBV29-1	13	TRBJ2-7	CSVGRTAAYEQYF
TRBV18	15	TRBJ1-3	CASSIPGTTGNTIYF
TRBV27	18	TRBJ2-3	CASSLSPKRQGWTDTQYF
TRBV12-3/TRBV12-4	14	TRBJ2-4	CASSFGTGVNIQYF
TRBV6-2/TRBV6-3	16	TRBJ1-6	CASGRQGSSYNSPLHF
TRBV27	14	TRBJ2-4	CASMGGLAKNIQYF
TRBV30	14	TRBJ1-1	CAWSRGGAMTEAFF
TRBV7-7	15	TRBJ2-5	CASSPPGLAGETQYF
TRBV11-2	16	TRBJ2-1	CASSSARTRNNNEQFF
TRBV7-2	15	TRBJ1-1	CASSPAARLNTEAFF
TRBV29-1	13	TRBJ1-2	CSAVVQGGYGYTF
TRBV20-1	16	TRBJ2-3	CSVAPGLAETGDTQYF
TRBV7-9	15	TRBJ2-3	CASAPSGGPIDTQYF
TRBV3-1	14	TRBJ2-7	CASSALNTGREQYF
TRBV12-3/TRBV12-4	16	TRBJ2-1	CASSSFSTERDNEQFF
TRBV12-3/TRBV12-4	15	TRBJ1-5	CASSLVGVRNQPQHF
TRBV15	17	TRBJ1-1	CATSREGGVRLNTEAFF
TRBV12-3/TRBV12-4	14	TRBJ1-4	CASSPSGGSGKLFF
TRBV27	15	TRBJ1-1	CASSLWDRVNTEAFF
TRBV18	15	TRBJ2-1	CASSPIGAAGNEQFF
TRBV7-2	15	TRBJ2-1	CASSLDMSSYNEQFF
TRBV7-2	16	TRBJ2-7	CASSPSGLAGVYEQYF
TRBV6-6	13	TRBJ1-1	CASNLKLNTEAFF
TRBV12-3/TRBV12-4	15	TRBJ1-2	CASSPWDSPNYGYTF
TRBV7-9	14	TRBJ2-3	CASSLPIRADTQYF
TRBV18	15	TRBJ2-1	CASSPGTTERNEQFF
TRBV5-5	14	TRBJ2-3	CASSLELRTDTQYF
TRBV6-1	13	TRBJ2-3	CASQADGTDTQYF
TRBV20-1	18	TRBJ1-2	CSASLLGSNGHSNYGYTF
TRBV7-2	16	TRBJ2-1	CASSLRGGGAYNEQFF
TRBV20-1	13	TRBJ2-5	CSARVQGVETQYF
TRBV12-3/TRBV12-4	15	TRBJ1-1	CASSLDSRVYTEAFF
TRBV7-2	13	TRBJ1-1	CASSKKGGTEAFF
TRBV7-9	17	TRBJ2-5	CASSWPTTGVVQETQYF
TRBV15	17	TRBJ2-2	CATSRDLKGTAAGELFF
TRBV6-5	13	TRBJ1-6	CASSYEVRSPLHF
TRBV6-2/TRBV6-3	15	TRBJ2-2	CASSVTAGAPGELFF
TRBV20-1	14	TRBJ2-7	CSARTQRERNEQYF
TRBV5-6	16	TRBJ2-7	CASSLRTSGRTYEQYF
TRBV10-3	14	TRBJ2-2	CAIKLTGGTGELFF
TRBV29-1	11	TRBJ2-5	CSAGQQETQYF
TRBV29-1	15	TRBJ2-1	CSVGSPSSSYNEQFF
TRBV7-2	13	TRBJ2-1	CASSSGPGNEQFF
TRBV28	17	TRBJ2-7	CASSLWAGTSGTYEQYF
TRBV5-4	15	TRBJ2-5	CASSPVGRGQETQYF
TRBV28	15	TRBJ1-5	CASSPGTGPNQPQHF
TRBV11-2	16	TRBJ2-3	CASSLRTSGGTATQYF
TRBV6-1	13	TRBJ2-1	CASTASGSYEQFF
TRBV2	11	TRBJ2-1	CAIHHVGGGFF
TRBV7-9	15	TRBJ2-3	CASSLGERERDTQYF
TRBV5-4	16	TRBJ2-1	CASSRLLAGGYNEQFF
TRBV12-3/TRBV12-4	17	TRBJ2-3	CASSFKPGTGVTDTQYF
TRBV11-2	17	TRBJ1-3	CASSLSGRTSSGNTIYF